This T cell receptor (beta chain) was obtained from a study of cytomegalovirus exposure and HLA in healthy donors. Findings and caveats of the study: A later analysis associated 15,000 or so TCR beta sequences with HLA alleles at a 0.05 false discovery rate.

Germline loops: CDR1 SGHRS, CDR2 YFSETQ. With 6 bases removed from V and 0 bases from J, the gap between germline ends came to 19 bases. The CDR3 consists of 18 residues. Healthy bone marrow donors made up the donors. Comments on this clone: Its specificity is not known.

Vbeta (60) and Jbeta (13) primers were used in the PCR. Repertoires were generated with immunoSEQ multiplex PCR, while TCRdb's copy carries only in-frame clones and drops some. The sample holds roughly 200,000 clones, roughly 85% seen once. This receptor was obtained from a woman aged 25 to 45 in good health and CMV-seropositive. The V gene is TRBV5-1, the J gene TRBJ2-6; weak D call: TRBD2 (5 bases). What was sequenced was PBMCs. CDR3 sequence (DNA): TGCGCCAGCACCGGGATAGAACAGAGAAGCTCTGGGGCCAACGTCCTGACTTTC. This gives the protein CASTGIEQRSSGANVLTF.